Given below is one T cell receptor (beta chain) in context. Its antigen is unknown. Ipilimumab-mediated CTLA-4 blockade plus focal radiation was given to patients having chemo-refractory metastatic non-small-cell lung cancer. TCRdb's copy holds only in-frame clones and misses some; the assay was immunoSEQ multiplex PCR. This sample has approximately 73,000 clones, with over 75% found just once. This entry comes from a study of radiotherapy plus CTLA-4 blockade in lung cancer. Study background: The study recorded objective responses in about 18% of patients and disease control in around 31%. Study-wide findings and caveats: TCR clones from tumors expanded in blood after radiotherapy plus ipilimumab.

The V end was cut by 5 bases, the J end by 8 bases, with 18 bases between. Germline CDR1 reads SQVTM; CDR2 reads ANQGSEA. CDR3 length: 14 amino acids. Sequencing used peripheral blood, obtained from a patient treated with radiotherapy plus ipilimumab. J is TRBJ1-4 and V is TRBV29-1, with D maybe TRBD1 (6 bases). The origin of this receptor is a human donor with non-small cell lung cancer that progressed on radiotherapy plus ipilimumab. The CDR3 reads CSVRSNEGGEKLFF. The CDR3 coding sequence is TGCAGCGTTCGGTCGAATGAGGGGGGCGAAAAACTGTTTTTT.